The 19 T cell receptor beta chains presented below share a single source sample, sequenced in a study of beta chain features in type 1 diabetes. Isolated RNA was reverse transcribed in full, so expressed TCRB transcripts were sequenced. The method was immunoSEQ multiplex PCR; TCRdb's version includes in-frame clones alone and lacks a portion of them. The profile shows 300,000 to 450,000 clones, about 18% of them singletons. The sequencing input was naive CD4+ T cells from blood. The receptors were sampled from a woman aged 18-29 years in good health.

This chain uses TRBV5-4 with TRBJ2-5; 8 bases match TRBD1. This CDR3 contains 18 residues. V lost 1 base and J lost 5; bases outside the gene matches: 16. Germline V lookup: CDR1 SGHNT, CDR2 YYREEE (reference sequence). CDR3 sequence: CASSLYSLRYRGSETQYF. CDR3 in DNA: TGTGCCAGCAGCTTGTACTCCCTTCGATACAGGGGGTCGGAGACCCAGTACTTC. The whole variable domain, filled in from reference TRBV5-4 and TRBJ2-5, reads ETGVTQSPTHLIKTRGQQVTLRCSSQSGHNTVSWYQQALGQGPQFIFQYYREEENGRGNFPPRFSGLQFPNYSSELNVNALELDDSALYLCASSLYSLRYRGSETQYFGPGTRLLVL.

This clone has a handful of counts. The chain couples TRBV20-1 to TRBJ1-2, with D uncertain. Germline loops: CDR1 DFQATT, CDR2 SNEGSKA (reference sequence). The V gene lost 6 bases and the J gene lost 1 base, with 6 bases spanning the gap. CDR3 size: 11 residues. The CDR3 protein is CSAEVNYGYTF. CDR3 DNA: TGCAGTGCCGAGGTTAACTATGGCTACACCTTC.

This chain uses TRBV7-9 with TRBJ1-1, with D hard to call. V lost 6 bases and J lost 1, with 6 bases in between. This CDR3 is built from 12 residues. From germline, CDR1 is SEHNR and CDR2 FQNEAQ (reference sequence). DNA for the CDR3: TGTGCCAGCAGGCAGGAGAACACTGAAGCTTTCTTT. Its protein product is CASRQENTEAFF.

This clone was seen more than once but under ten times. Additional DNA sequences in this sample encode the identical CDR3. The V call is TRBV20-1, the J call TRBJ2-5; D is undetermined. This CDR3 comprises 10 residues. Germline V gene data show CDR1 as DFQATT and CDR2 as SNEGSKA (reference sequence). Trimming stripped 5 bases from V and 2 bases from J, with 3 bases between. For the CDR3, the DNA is TGCAGTGCTTCACAAGAGACCCAGTACTTC. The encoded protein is CSASQETQYF.

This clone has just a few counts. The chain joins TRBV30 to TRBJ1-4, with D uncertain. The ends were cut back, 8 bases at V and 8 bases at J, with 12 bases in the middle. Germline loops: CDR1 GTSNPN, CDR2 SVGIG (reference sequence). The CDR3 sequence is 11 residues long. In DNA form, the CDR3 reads TGTGCCCGTGACCTCGGGGAAAAACTGTTTTTT. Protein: CARDLGEKLFF.

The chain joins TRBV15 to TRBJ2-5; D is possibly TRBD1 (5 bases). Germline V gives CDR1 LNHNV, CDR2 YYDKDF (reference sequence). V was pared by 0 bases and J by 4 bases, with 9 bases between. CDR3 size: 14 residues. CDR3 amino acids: CATSRDLQGETQYF. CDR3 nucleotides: TGTGCCACCAGCAGAGATCTCCAGGGAGAGACCCAGTACTTC.

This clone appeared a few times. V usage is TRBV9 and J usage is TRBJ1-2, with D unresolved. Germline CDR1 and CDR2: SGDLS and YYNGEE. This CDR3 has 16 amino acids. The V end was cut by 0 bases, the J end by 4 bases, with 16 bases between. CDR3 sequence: CASSVGGAVSFYGYTF. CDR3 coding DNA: TGTGCCAGCAGCGTAGGAGGTGCAGTTTCCTTCTATGGCTACACCTTC.

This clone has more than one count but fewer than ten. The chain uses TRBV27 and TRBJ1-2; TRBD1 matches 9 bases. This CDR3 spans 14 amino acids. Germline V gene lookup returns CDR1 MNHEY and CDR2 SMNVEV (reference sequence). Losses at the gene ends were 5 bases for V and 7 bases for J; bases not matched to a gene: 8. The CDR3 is CASSARQGDRGYTF. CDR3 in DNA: TGTGCCAGCAGTGCACGACAGGGGGATCGTGGCTACACCTTC.

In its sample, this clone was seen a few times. The CDR3 DNA reads TGTGCCAGCAGTCGGATAGCGGGGGGTCGCGCCGGCACAGATACGCAGTATTTT. It yields the protein CASSRIAGGRAGTDTQYF. The chain links TRBV7-2 to TRBJ2-3; 10 bases agree with TRBD2. Germline V CDR1 and CDR2: SGHTA, FQGNSA. Unmatched junction bases numbered 13, after V lost 6 bases and J lost 1 base. The CDR3 contains 18 residues.

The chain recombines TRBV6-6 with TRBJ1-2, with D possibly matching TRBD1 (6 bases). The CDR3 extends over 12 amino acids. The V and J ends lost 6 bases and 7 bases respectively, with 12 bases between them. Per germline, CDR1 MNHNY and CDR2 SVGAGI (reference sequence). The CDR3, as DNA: TGTGCCAGCAGACACAGGGTTGGTGGCTACACCTTC. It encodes CASRHRVGGYTF.

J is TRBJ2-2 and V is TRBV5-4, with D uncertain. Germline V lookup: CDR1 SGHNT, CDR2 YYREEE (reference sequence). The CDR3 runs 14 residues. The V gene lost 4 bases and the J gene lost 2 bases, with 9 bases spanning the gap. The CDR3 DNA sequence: TGTGCCAGCAGCCCCCAGGAAAACACCGGGGAGCTGTTTTTT. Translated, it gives CASSPQENTGELFF.

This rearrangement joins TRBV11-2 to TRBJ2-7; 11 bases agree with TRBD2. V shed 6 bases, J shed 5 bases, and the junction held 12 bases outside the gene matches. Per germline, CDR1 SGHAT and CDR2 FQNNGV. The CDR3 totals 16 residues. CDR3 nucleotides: TGTGCCAGCAGGGGTCTAGCGGGAGGAATAAGCGACGAGCAGTACTTC. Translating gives CASRGLAGGISDEQYF.

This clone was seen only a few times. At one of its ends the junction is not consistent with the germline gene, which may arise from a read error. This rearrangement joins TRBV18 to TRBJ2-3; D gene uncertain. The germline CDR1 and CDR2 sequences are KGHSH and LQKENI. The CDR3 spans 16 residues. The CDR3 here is CASSPPRGESRDTQYF. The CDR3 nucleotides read TGTGCCAGCTCACCCCCCCGCGGAGAAAGCAGAGATACGCAGTATTTT.

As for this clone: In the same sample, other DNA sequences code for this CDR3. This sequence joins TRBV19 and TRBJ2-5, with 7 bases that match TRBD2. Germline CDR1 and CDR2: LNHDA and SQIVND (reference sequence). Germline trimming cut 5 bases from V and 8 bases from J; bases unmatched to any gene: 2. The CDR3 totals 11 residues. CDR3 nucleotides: TGTGCCAGTAGTGCGGGAGAAACCCAGTACTTC. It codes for CASSAGETQYF.

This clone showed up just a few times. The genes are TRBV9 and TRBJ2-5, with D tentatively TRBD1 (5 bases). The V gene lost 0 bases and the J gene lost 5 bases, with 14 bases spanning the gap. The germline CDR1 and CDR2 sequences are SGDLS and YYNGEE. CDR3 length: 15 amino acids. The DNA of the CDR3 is TGTGCCAGCAGCGTAGGGATAGGGGTAGAGGAGACCCAGTACTTC. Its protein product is CASSVGIGVEETQYF.

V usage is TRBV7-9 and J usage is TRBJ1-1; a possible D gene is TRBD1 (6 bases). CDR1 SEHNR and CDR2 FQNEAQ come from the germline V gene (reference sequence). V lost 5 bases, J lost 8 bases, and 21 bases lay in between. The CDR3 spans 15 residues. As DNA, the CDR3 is TGTGCCAGCAGCCCCAAAGGGGGGGTGAACAGGGAAGCTTTCTTT. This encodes CASSPKGGVNREAFF.

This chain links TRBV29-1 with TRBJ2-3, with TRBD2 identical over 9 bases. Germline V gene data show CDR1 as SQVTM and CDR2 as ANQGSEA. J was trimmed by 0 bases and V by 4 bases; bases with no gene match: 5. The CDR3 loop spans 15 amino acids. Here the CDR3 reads CSVVSAGGSTDTQYF. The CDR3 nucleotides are TGCAGCGTTGTCTCCGCGGGGGGGAGCACAGATACGCAGTATTTT.

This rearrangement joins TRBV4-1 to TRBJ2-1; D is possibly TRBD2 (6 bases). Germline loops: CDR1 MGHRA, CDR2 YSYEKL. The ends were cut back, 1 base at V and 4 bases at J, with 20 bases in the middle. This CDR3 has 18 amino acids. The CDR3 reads CASSQVSAGTGGYNEQFF. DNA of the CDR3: TGCGCCAGCAGCCAAGTTTCTGCCGGGACTGGCGGATACAATGAGCAGTTCTTC.

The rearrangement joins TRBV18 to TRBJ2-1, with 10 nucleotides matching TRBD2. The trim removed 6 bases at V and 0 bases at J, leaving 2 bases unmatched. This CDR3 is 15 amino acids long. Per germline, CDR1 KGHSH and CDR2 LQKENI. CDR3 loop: CASSSSGGSYNEQFF. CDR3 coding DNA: TGTGCCAGCTCGTCTAGCGGGGGCTCCTACAATGAGCAGTTCTTC.